These 10 T cell receptor beta chains were sequenced from one sample in a study of human T cells and chemical hapten exposure. One entry per CDR3 protein results from TCRdb running MiXCR on the RACE reads. The profile shows around 200,000 distinct CDR3 sequences, around 23% of them singletons. As to time point: patch test 3, about 24 weeks after DPC sensitization. The treatment: therapeutic diphenylcyclopropenone sensitization with weekly scalp DPC. Sequenced here: whole blood, sampled in connection with sensitization to the hapten diphenylcyclopropenone (DPC). The receptors derive from a middle-aged woman with alopecia areata. Some clones in this sample may be carry-over from other donors' samples.

This clonotype was picked up a small number of times. The V call is TRBV4-2, the J call TRBJ2-7; D possibly matches TRBD1 or TRBD2 (6 bases each). This CDR3 spans 15 amino acids. V was shortened by 4 bases and J by 1 base, with 14 bases between the two germline ends. Germline V gene lookup returns CDR1 LGHNA and CDR2 YNFKEQ. The CDR3, as DNA: TGTGCCAGCAGCCGCGGGGACACTAGATCCTACGAGCAGTACTTC. Translated: CASSRGDTRSYEQYF.

This rearrangement joins TRBV5-1 to TRBJ2-4; possibly TRBD1 for D (6 bases). The CDR3 runs 17 residues. Germline V CDR1 and CDR2: SGHRS, YFSETQ. Trimming took off 0 bases at V and 8 bases at J, with 21 bases between the two ends. CDR3 coding DNA: TGCGCCAGCAGCTTGGCCCAAGGACAGCTCGGGGCTCACATTCAGTACTTC. Amino acid sequence: CASSLAQGQLGAHIQYF. Full variable domain (rest looked up from reference TRBV5-1 and TRBJ2-4): KAGVTQTPRYLIKTRGQQVTLSCSPISGHRSVSWYQQTPGQGLQFLFEYFSETQRNKGNFPGRFSGRQFSNSRSEMNVSTLELGDSALYLCASSLAQGQLGAHIQYFGAGTRLSVL.

V usage is TRBV6-5 and J usage is TRBJ2-7, with D possibly matching TRBD2 (6 bases). V was clipped by 0 bases and J by 2 bases, with 8 bases between them. Germline CDR1 and CDR2: MNHEY and SVGAGI. The CDR3 has 14 residues. The CDR3 spells CASSYSRDAYEQYF. In DNA, the CDR3 is TGTGCCAGCAGTTACTCGCGGGACGCCTACGAGCAGTACTTC.

This clonotype was observed a single time. J is TRBJ2-5 and V is TRBV11-2, with D tentatively TRBD1 (5 bases). CDR1 SGHAT and CDR2 FQNNGV come from the germline V gene. This CDR3 spans 13 amino acids. The V gene lost 2 bases and the J gene lost 5 bases, with 9 bases spanning the gap. CDR3 DNA: TGTGCCAGCAGCTTACAGGGTCGGGAGACCCAGTACTTC. Translating it yields CASSLQGRETQYF.

This clonotype was counted at least ten times. This rearrangement joins TRBV28 to TRBJ2-2, with D perhaps TRBD1 (6 bases). This CDR3 region has 16 residues. V lost 5 bases and J 3 bases, leaving 16 bases between the germline ends. Per the germline V gene, CDR1 is MDHEN and CDR2 is SYDVKM. Here the CDR3 DNA reads TGTGCCAGCAGTCCCTCGGACAGCGGTCACACCGGGGAGCTGTTTTTT. Translated, it gives CASSPSDSGHTGELFF.

This clonotype showed up many times. The chain combines TRBV7-2 with TRBJ2-7, with D tentatively TRBD1 (5 bases). The CDR3 has 14 amino acids. Trimming took 5 bases from V and 4 from J, leaving 15 bases between them. CDR1 and CDR2 from the germline V gene are SGHTA and FQGNSA. This CDR3 reads CASSTGPPLYEQYF. CDR3 DNA sequence: TGTGCCAGCAGCACAGGACCCCCCTTATACGAGCAGTACTTC.

In DNA form, the CDR3 reads TGTGCCACCAGCCCAGGGACTAGCGGTAGCACAGATACGCAGTATTTT. It translates to CATSPGTSGSTDTQYF. V and J are TRBV15 and TRBJ2-3, with TRBD2 matching 11 bases. This CDR3 has 16 amino acids. The junction had 4 bases not matched to a gene; V was cut back by 5 bases and J by 0 bases. The germline V gene encodes CDR1 LNHNV and CDR2 YYDKDF (reference sequence).

This clonotype occurred a few times. The chain uses TRBV20-1 and TRBJ1-2; no clear D. Germline CDR1 is DFQATT and CDR2 is SNEGSKA (reference sequence). CDR3 length: 13 amino acids. The V end was cut by 0 bases, the J end by 4 bases, with 9 bases between. This chain's CDR3 is CSARDRKSYGYTF. The CDR3 DNA follows: TGCAGTGCTAGAGATAGGAAAAGCTATGGCTACACCTTC.

Only a few counts were recorded for this clonotype. The chain uses TRBV4-3 and TRBJ2-7; no clear D gene. The CDR3 length is 14 residues. The germline V gene encodes CDR1 LGHNA and CDR2 YSLEER. Trimming took 1 base from V and 1 from J, leaving 8 bases between them. The CDR3, as DNA: TGCGCCAGCAGCCAAGGGCACGGGTCCTACGAGCAGTACTTC. This sequence encodes CASSQGHGSYEQYF.

The rearrangement links TRBV29-1 to TRBJ2-1; D might be TRBD1 or TRBD2, each matching 5 bases. Trimming took off 3 bases at V and 0 bases at J, with 12 bases between the two ends. The CDR3 has 15 residues. Germline loops: CDR1 SQVTM, CDR2 ANQGSEA. The CDR3 loop reads CSVEGVAVSYNEQFF. CDR3 coding DNA: TGCAGCGTTGAGGGGGTCGCAGTCTCCTACAATGAGCAGTTCTTC.